This T cell receptor (beta chain) stems from a study of cytomegalovirus exposure and HLA in healthy donors. Whole-study findings and limits: Rare sequences made up most TCRs, while some public TCRs were found in many donors.

With respect to this clone: The antigen is not known.

V was clipped by 3 bases and J by 4 bases, with 9 bases between them. The CDR3 is made up of 13 amino acids. Germline loops: CDR1 SEHNR, CDR2 FQNEAQ (reference sequence). The PCR employed 60 Vbeta primers together with 13 Jbeta primers. Data came from immunoSEQ multiplex PCR; TCRdb stores just in-frame clones and leaves some out. The data show 120,000 to 150,000 clones, around 84% seen once. The chain combines TRBV7-9 with TRBJ2-5; a weak D match, TRBD2 (5 bases). Sample: PBMCs. The receptor was isolated from a man in his forties in good health and CMV-seropositive. Here the CDR3 DNA reads TGTGCCAGCAGCTTTCCTAGCCCAGAGACCCAGTACTTC. Translation: CASSFPSPETQYF.